This T cell receptor (beta chain) was captured by sequencing in a study of T cell changes during pregnancy in multiple sclerosis. TCRdb's table, derived via immunoSEQ multiplex PCR, lists solely in-frame clones and lacks some. This sample has some 38,000 clones, with about 91% found just once. This receptor was identified in a female donor with multiple sclerosis, enrolled in a pregnancy study. Sequencing used CD8+ T cells from peripheral blood mononuclear cells, obtained after pregnancy.

The DNA of the CDR3 is TGTGCCAGCAGCTCATTACAGGGGGCCGGCGGGGAGCTGTTTTTT. Translated: CASSSLQGAGGELFF. The V and J genes are TRBV7-3 and TRBJ2-2, with 9 bases that match TRBD1. The germline V gene encodes CDR1 SGHTA and CDR2 FQGTGA. V gave up 4 bases and J gave up 7 bases; unmatched junction bases: 7. The CDR3 is made up of 15 amino acids. The full variable domain, rest sourced from reference TRBV7-3 and TRBJ2-2, is GAGVSQTPSNKVTEKGKYVELRCDPISGHTALYWYRQSLGQGPEFLIYFQGTGAADDSGLPNDRFFAVRPEGSVSTLKIQRTERGDSAVYLCASSSLQGAGGELFFGEGSRLTVL.